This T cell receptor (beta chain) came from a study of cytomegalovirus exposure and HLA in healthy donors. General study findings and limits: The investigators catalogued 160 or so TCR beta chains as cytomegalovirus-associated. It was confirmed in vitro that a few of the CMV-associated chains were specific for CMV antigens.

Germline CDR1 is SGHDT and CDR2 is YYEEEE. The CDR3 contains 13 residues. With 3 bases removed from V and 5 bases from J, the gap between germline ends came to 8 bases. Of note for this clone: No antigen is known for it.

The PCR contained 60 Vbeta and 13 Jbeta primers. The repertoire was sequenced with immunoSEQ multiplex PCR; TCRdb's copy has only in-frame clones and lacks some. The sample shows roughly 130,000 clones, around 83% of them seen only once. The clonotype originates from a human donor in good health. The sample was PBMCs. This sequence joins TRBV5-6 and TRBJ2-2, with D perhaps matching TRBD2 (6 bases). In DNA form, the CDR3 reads TGTGCCAGCAGCTGGGGGACTACCGGGGAGCTGTTTTTT. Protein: CASSWGTTGELFF.